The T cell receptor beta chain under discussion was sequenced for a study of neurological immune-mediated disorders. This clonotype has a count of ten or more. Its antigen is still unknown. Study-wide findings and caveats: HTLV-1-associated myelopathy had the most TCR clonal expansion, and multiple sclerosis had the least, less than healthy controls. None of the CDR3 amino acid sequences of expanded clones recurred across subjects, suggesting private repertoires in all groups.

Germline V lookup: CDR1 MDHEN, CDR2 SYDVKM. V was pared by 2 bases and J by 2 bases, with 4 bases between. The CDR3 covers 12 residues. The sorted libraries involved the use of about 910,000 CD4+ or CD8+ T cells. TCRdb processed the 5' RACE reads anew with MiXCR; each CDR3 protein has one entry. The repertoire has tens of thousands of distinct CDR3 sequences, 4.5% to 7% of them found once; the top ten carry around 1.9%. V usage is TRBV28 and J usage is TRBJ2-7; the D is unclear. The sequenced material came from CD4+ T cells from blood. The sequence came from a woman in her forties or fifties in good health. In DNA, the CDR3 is TGTGCCAGCAGTTTAAATACCTACGAGCAGTACTTC. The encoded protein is CASSLNTYEQYF.